Here is one T cell receptor beta chain with its context. The CDR3 runs 12 residues. V lost 5 bases, J lost 3 bases, and 7 bases lay in between. Per the germline V gene, CDR1 is LNHDA and CDR2 is SQIVND (reference sequence). Methods used by the authors: Estimates of nucleated cell counts were drawn from the amplification of reference gene primers. Measured with immunoSEQ multiplex PCR; TCRdb has only the in-frame clones, and not every one. V and J calls and clone size are as listed in that table; D and trimming were resolved from the DNA. The table shows 250,000 to 300,000 clones, with roughly 86% occurring only once. The data belong to a study of blood T cell repertoires in COVID-19. Study overall: Both acute and convalescent COVID-19 samples were obtained from the United States, Italy and Spain. PBMCs, B-cell-depleted T cells, or T cells were the source of the cDNA or gDNA that made up the material.

V usage is TRBV19 and J usage is TRBJ1-1, with no clear D. This receptor was identified in a man aged 18 to 29 with active or convalescent COVID-19. The sample taken for sequencing was peripheral blood. CDR3 DNA sequence: TGTGCCAGTAGTTCGGGGTACACTGAAGCTTTCTTT. This codes for CASSSGYTEAFF. The whole variable domain, remainder taken from reference TRBV19 and TRBJ1-1, is DGGITQSPKYLFRKEGQNVTLSCEQNLNHDAMYWYRQDPGQGLRLIYYSQIVNDFQKGDIAEGYSVSREKKESFPLTVTSAQKNPTAFYLCASSSGYTEAFFGQGTRLTVV.